Each of the 5 T cell receptor beta chains below was sequenced from the same sample in a study of blood T cell repertoires in COVID-19. Assay: immunoSEQ multiplex PCR; the TCRdb copy retains only in-frame clones and omits some. In the table there are fewer than 250,000 clones, roughly nine tenths of which are singletons. The sequenced sample was peripheral blood. The receptor source for this set is a man aged 40-49 years with acute or convalescent COVID-19.

The chain combines TRBV27 with TRBJ2-1; 10 bases line up with TRBD2. Per germline, CDR1 MNHEY and CDR2 SMNVEV (reference sequence). J lost 4 bases, V lost 2 bases, and 17 bases had no gene match. The CDR3 extends over 20 amino acids. The chain's CDR3 is CASSLGGLAAASGLYNEQFF. CDR3 sequence (DNA): TGTGCCAGCAGTTTAGGAGGACTAGCGGCAGCTAGCGGGCTTTACAATGAGCAGTTCTTC.

This clone has only a few counts. The rearrangement uses TRBV5-4 and TRBJ2-3; a weak D match, TRBD2 (5 bases). Germline V gene data show CDR1 as SGHNT and CDR2 as YYREEE (reference sequence). The CDR3 spans 15 residues. The V gene lost 4 bases and the J gene lost 0 bases, with 12 bases spanning the gap. The CDR3: CASSLEGGSTDTQYF. The DNA for the CDR3 is TGTGCCAGCAGCCTAGAGGGCGGGAGCACAGATACGCAGTATTTT. The entire variable domain, with the rest obtained from reference TRBV5-4 and TRBJ2-3, is as follows: ETGVTQSPTHLIKTRGQQVTLRCSSQSGHNTVSWYQQALGQGPQFIFQYYREEENGRGNFPPRFSGLQFPNYSSELNVNALELDDSALYLCASSLEGGSTDTQYFGPGTRLTVL.

The J gene is TRBJ2-2, the V gene TRBV7-9; D perhaps matches TRBD2 (5 bases). Germline V gene sequence: CDR1 SEHNR, CDR2 FQNEAQ (reference sequence). The CDR3 is 16 residues long. V lost 1 base and J 5 bases, leaving 14 bases between the germline ends. The CDR3 here is CASSLERSEITGELFF. The CDR3 DNA follows: TGTGCCAGCAGCTTAGAGCGGTCGGAGATAACCGGGGAGCTGTTTTTT.

The chain joins TRBV5-6 to TRBJ2-3, with 9 bases fitting TRBD1. V dropped 5 bases and J dropped 3; count of bases not matched to a gene: 4. This CDR3 is 14 amino acids long. Germline CDR1 is SGHDT and CDR2 is YYEEEE. The CDR3 protein is CASSTGGHTDTQYF. CDR3 nucleotides: TGTGCCAGCAGTACAGGGGGCCATACAGATACGCAGTATTTT.

The V and J genes are TRBV10-3 and TRBJ2-3; 7 bases are a match to TRBD1. Germline CDR1 and CDR2: ENHRY and SYGVKD. The length of the CDR3 is 17 residues. After removal of 4 bases from V and 2 bases from J, the junction contained 12 bases not matched to a gene. This CDR3 is CAISGSNRGFPTDTQYF. CDR3 DNA sequence: TGTGCCATCAGTGGATCAAACAGGGGTTTTCCCACAGATACGCAGTATTTT.